This T cell receptor beta chain was profiled in a study of CD8 T cells in Susac syndrome. An amount of RNA that ranged from roughly 0.45 to 1 ug was reverse transcribed with random hexamers. One entry per CDR3 protein, called by TCRdb with MiXCR from the immunoSEQ multiplex PCR reads. Of 120,000 to 150,000 distinct CDR3 sequences listed, approximately 96% are singletons. Study-level results: The authors found no clonal expansion in Susac syndrome CD4+ T cell repertoires.

Germline loops: CDR1 SGHAT, CDR2 FQDESV (reference sequence). V was shortened by 2 bases and J by 6 bases, with 11 bases between the two germline ends. The CDR3 length is 14 residues. As regards this clonotype: The antigen remains undetermined.

This chain joins TRBV11-1 and TRBJ2-4; no reliable D call. The clonotype was recovered from a human donor with Susac syndrome. What was sequenced was CD4+ T cells from PBMCs. The CDR3 coding sequence is TGTGCCAGCAGCTTAAGTTCACAGTTAAACATTCAGTACTTC. Translating gives CASSLSSQLNIQYF.